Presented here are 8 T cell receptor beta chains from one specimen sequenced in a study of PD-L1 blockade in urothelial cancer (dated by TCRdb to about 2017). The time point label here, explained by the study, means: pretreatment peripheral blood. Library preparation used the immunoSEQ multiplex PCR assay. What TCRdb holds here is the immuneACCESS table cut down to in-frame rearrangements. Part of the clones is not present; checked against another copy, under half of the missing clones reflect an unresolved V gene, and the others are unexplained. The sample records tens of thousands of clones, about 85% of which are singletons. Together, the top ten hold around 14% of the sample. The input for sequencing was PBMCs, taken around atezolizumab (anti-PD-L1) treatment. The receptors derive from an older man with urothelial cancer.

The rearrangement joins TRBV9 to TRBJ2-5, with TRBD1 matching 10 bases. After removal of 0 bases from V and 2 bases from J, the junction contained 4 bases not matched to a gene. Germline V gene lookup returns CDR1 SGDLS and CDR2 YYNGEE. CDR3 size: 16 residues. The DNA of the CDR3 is TGTGCCAGCAGCGTAGGACAGGGGGCACTACAAGAGACCCAGTACTTC. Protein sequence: CASSVGQGALQETQYF.

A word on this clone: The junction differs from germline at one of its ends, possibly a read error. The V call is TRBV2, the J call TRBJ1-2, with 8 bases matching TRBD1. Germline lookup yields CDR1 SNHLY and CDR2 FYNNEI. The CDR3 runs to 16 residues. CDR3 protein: CASSEAPMDRDYGYTF. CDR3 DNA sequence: TGTGCCAGCAGCGAAGCCCCCATGGACAGGGACTATGGCTACACCTTC.

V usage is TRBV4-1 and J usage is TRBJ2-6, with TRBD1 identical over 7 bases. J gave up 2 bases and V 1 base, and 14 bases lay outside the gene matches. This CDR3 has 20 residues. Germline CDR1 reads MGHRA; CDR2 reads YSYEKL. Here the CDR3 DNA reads TGCGCCAGCAGCCAAGTCCTGCGCGACAGGGAGTATGCTGGGGCCAACGTCCTGACTTTC. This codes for CASSQVLRDREYAGANVLTF.

The CDR3 reads CASSARGGNQPQHF. The CDR3 DNA reads as TGTGCCAGCAGTGCCAGGGGGGGCAATCAGCCCCAGCATTTT. V and J are TRBV6-1 and TRBJ1-5; TRBD1 aligns across 7 bases. The CDR3 length is 14 residues. The J segment lost 2 bases and the V segment lost 4 bases, leaving 2 bases of the junction unmatched. Germline loops: CDR1 MNHNS, CDR2 SASEGT.

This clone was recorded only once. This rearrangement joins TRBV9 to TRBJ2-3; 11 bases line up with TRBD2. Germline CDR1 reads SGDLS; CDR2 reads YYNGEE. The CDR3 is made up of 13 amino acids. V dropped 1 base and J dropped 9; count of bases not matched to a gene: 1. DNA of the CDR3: TGTGCCAGCAGCGTACGGACTAGCGGGACGCAGTATTTT. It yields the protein CASSVRTSGTQYF.

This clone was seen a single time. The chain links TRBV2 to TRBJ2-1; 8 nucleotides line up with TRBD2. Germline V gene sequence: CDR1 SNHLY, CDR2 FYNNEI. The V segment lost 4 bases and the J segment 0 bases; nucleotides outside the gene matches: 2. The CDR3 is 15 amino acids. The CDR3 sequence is CASSAAGGSYNEQFF. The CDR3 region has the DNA TGTGCCAGCAGTGCGGCGGGGGGCTCCTACAATGAGCAGTTCTTC.

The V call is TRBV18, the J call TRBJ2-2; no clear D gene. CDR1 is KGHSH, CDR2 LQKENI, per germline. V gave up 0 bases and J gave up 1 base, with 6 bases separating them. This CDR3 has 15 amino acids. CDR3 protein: CASSPPLLNTGELFF. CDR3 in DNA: TGTGCCAGCTCACCACCGTTACTGAACACCGGGGAGCTGTTTTTT. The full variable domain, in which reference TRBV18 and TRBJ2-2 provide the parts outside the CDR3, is NAGVMQNPRHLVRRRGQEARLRCSPMKGHSHVYWYRQLPEEGLKFMVYLQKENIIDESGMPKERFSAEFPKEGPSILRIQQVVRGDSAAYFCASSPPLLNTGELFFGEGSRLTVL.

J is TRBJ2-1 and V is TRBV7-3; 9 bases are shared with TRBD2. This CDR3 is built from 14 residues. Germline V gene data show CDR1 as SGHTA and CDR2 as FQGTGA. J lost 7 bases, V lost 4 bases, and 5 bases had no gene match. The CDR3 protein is CASSWGGRGNEQFF. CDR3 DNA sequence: TGTGCCAGCAGCTGGGGCGGGAGGGGGAATGAGCAGTTCTTC.